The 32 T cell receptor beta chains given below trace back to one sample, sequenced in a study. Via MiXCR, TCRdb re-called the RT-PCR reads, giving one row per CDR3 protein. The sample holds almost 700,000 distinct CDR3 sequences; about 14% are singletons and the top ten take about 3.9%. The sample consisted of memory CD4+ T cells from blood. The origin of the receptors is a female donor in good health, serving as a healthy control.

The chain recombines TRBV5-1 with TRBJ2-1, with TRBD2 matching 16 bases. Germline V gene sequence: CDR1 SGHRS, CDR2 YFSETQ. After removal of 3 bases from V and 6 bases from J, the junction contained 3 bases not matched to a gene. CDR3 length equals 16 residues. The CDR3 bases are TGCGCCAGCAGCTCGGGACTAGCGGGAGGGGGCAATGAGCAGTTCTTC. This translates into CASSSGLAGGGNEQFF. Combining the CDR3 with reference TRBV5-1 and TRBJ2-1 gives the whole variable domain KAGVTQTPRYLIKTRGQQVTLSCSPISGHRSVSWYQQTPGQGLQFLFEYFSETQRNKGNFPGRFSGRQFSNSRSEMNVSTLELGDSALYLCASSSGLAGGGNEQFFGPGTRLTVL.

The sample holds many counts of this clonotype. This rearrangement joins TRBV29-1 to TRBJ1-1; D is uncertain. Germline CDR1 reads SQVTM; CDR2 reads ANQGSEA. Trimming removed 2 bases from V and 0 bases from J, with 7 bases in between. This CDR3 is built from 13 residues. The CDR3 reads CSVEHLMNTEAFF. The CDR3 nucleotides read TGCAGCGTTGAACACCTCATGAACACTGAAGCTTTCTTT.

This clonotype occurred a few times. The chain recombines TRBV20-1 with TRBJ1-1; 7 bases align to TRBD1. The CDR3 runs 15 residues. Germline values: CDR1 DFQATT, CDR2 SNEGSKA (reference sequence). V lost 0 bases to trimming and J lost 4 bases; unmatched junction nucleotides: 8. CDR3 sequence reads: CSARELRGGGTEAFF. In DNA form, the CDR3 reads TGCAGTGCTAGAGAGTTGAGAGGGGGCGGCACTGAAGCTTTCTTT.

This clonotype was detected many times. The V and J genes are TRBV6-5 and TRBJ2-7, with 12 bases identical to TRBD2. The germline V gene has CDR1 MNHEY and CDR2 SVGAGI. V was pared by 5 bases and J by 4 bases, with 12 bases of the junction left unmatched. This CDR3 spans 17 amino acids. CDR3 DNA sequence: TGTGCCAGCAGTCCGGCTAGCGGGAGGGCCGGTTGGTACGAGCAGTACTTC. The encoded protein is CASSPASGRAGWYEQYF.

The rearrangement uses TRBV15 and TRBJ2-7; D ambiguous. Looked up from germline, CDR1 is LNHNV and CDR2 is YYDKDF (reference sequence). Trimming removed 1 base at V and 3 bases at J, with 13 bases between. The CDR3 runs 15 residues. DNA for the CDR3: TGTGCCACCAGCAGAGTCGGTAGTTGGGGCTACGAGCAGTACTTC. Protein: CATSRVGSWGYEQYF. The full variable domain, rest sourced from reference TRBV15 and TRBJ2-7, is DAMVIQNPRYQVTQFGKPVTLSCSQTLNHNVMYWYQQKSSQAPKLLFHYYDKDFNNEADTPDNFQSRRPNTSFCFLDIRSPGLGDTAMYLCATSRVGSWGYEQYFGPGTRLTVT.

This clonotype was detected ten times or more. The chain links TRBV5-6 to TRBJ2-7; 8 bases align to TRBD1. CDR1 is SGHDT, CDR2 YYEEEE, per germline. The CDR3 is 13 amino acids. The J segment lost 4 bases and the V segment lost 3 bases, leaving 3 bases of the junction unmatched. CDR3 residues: CASSSRQGYEQYF. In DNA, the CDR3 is TGTGCCAGCAGCTCGAGACAGGGGTACGAGCAGTACTTC. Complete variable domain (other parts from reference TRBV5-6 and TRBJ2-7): DAGVTQSPTHLIKTRGQQVTLRCSPKSGHDTVSWYQQALGQGPQFIFQYYEEEERQRGNFPDRFSGHQFPNYSSELNVNALLLGDSALYLCASSSRQGYEQYFGPGTRLTVT.

The CDR3 reads CASSQMGSGANVLTF. CDR3 nucleotides: TGTGCCAGCAGCCAGATGGGGTCTGGGGCCAACGTCCTGACTTTC. The rearrangement joins TRBV3-1 to TRBJ2-6; D gene uncertain. CDR3 length: 15 residues. V was trimmed by 3 bases and J by 1 base, leaving 7 bases between them. Germline loops: CDR1 LGHDT, CDR2 YNNKEL (reference sequence).

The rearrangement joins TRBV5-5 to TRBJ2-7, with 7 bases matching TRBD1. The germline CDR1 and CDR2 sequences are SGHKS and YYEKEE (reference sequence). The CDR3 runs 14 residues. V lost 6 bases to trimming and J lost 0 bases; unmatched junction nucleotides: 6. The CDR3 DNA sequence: TGTGCCAGCACCACGACAGGGAACTCCTACGAGCAGTACTTC. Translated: CASTTTGNSYEQYF.

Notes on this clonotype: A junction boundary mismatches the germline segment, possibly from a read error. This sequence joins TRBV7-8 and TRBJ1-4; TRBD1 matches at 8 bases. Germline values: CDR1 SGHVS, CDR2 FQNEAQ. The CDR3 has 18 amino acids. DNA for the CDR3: TGTACCAGCAGCTTAGGGACGGGCCAGGGGGCAGCTAATGAAAAACTGTTTTTT. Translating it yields CTSSLGTGQGAANEKLFF.

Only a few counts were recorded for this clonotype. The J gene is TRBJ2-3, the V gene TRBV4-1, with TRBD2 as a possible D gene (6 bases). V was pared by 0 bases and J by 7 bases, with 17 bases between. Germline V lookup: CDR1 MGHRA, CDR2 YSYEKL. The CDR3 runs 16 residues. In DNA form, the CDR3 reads TGCGCCAGCAGCCAAGAAGAGCGGGTTGATTCGCATACGCAGTATTTT. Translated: CASSQEERVDSHTQYF.

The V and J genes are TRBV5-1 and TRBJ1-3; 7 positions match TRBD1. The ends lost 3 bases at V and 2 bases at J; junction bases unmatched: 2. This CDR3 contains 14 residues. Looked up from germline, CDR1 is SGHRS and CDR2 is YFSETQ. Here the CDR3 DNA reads TGCGCCAGCAGCTGGGACAGCACTGGAAACACCATATATTTT. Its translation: CASSWDSTGNTIYF.

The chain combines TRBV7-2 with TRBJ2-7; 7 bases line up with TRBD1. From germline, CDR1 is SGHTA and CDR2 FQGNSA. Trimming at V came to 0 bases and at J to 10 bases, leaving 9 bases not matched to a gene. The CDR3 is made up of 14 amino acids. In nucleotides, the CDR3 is TGTGCCAGCAGCTTAGCTTACGGGACAGCAGACCAGTACTTC. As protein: CASSLAYGTADQYF.

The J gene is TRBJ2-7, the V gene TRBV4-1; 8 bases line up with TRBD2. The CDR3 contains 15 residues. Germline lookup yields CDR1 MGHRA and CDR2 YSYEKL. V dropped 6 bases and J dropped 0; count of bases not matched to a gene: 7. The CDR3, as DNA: TGCGCCAGCAGACTACTAGCGGAGCGCTCCTACGAGCAGTACTTC. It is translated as CASRLLAERSYEQYF.

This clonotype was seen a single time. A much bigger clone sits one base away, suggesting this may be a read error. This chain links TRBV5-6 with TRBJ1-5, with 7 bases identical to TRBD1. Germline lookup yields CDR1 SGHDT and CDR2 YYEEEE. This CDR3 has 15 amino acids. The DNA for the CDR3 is TGTGCCAGCAGCTTGGGACAGGGATCCCGACAGCCCCGGCATTTT. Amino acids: CASSLGQGSRQPRHF.

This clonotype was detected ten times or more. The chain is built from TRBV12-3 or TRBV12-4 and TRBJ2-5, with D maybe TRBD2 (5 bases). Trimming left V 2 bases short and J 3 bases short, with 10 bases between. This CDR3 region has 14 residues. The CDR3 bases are TGTGCCAGCAGTTTAACAGCCGGGGAAGAGACCCAGTACTTC. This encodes CASSLTAGEETQYF.

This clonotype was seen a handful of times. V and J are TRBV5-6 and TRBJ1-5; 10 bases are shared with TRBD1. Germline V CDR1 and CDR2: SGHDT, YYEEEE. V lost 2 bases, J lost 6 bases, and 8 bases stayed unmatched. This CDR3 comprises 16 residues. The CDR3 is CASSFRQGAHGQPQHF. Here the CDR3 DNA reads TGTGCCAGCAGCTTCCGACAGGGGGCGCATGGTCAGCCCCAGCATTTT. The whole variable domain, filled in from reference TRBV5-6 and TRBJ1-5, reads DAGVTQSPTHLIKTRGQQVTLRCSPKSGHDTVSWYQQALGQGPQFIFQYYEEEERQRGNFPDRFSGHQFPNYSSELNVNALLLGDSALYLCASSFRQGAHGQPQHFGDGTRLSIL.

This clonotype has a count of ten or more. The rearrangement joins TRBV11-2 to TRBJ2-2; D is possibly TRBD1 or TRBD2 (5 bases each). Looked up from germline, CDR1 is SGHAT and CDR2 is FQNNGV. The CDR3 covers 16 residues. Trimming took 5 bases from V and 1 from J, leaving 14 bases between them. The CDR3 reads CASSPQRDLNTGELFF. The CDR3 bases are TGTGCCAGCAGCCCCCAGAGGGACCTGAACACCGGGGAGCTGTTTTTT.

This chain's CDR3 is CASSPRTSGGGYEQFF. The CDR3 DNA reads TGTGCCAGCAGCCCGCGGACTAGCGGGGGTGGATATGAGCAGTTCTTC. The chain joins TRBV7-8 to TRBJ2-1, with 13 nucleotides matching TRBD2. The CDR3 is 16 residues long. Germline CDR1 and CDR2: SGHVS and FQNEAQ. The J segment lost 8 bases and the V segment lost 5 bases, leaving 9 bases of the junction unmatched.

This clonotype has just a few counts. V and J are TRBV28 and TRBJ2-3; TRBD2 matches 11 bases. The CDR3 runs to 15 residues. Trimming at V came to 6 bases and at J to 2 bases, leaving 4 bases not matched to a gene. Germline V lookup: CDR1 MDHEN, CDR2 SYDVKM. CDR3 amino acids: CASRGLAVITDTQYF. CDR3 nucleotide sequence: TGTGCCAGCAGGGGACTAGCGGTCATCACAGATACGCAGTATTTT.

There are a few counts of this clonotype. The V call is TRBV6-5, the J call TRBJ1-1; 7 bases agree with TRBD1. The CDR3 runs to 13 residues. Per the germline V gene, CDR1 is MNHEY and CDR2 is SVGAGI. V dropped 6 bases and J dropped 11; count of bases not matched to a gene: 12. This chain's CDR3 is CASRDRQGLAAFF. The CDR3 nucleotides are TGTGCCAGCAGGGACCGACAGGGTTTGGCGGCTTTCTTT.

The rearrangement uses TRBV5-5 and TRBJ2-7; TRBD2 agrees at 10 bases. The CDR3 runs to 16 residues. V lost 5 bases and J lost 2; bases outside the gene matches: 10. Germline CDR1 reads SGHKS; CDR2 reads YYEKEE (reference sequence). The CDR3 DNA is TGTGCCAGCAGTAAACAATCTAGCGGGGGAACCTACGAGCAGTACTTC. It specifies CASSKQSSGGTYEQYF.

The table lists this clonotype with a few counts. CDR3 residues: CASSEPQEFYEQYF. In nucleotides, the CDR3 is TGTGCCAGCAGTGAACCGCAGGAATTCTACGAGCAGTACTTC. The chain recombines TRBV6-1 with TRBJ2-7; D unresolved. Between the trimmed V and J ends, which lost 2 bases and 3 bases, there was a span of 11 bases. The CDR3 is 14 amino acids. Germline V CDR1 and CDR2: MNHNS, SASEGT.

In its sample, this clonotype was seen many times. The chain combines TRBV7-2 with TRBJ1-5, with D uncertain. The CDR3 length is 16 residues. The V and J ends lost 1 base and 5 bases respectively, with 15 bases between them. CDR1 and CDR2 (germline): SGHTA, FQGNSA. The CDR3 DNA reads TGTGCCAGCAGCTTAGGAACTGGGAGAGGCGATCAGCCCCAGCATTTT. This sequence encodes CASSLGTGRGDQPQHF.

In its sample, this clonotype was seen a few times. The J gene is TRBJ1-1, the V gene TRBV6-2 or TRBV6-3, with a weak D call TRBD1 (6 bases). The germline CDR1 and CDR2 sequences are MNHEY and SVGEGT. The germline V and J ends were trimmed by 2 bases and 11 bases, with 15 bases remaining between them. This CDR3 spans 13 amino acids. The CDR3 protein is CASSYQSGARAFF. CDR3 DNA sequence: TGTGCCAGCAGTTACCAGTCGGGGGCGCGGGCTTTCTTT.

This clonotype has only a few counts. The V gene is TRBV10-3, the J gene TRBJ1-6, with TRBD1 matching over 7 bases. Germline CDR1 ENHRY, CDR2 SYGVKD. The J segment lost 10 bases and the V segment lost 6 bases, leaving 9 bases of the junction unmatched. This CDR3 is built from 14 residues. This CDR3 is CAIRGDSLGSPLHF. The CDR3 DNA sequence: TGTGCCATCAGGGGGGACAGCTTGGGCTCACCCCTCCACTTT.

CDR3 nucleotides: TGTGCCAGCTCACCACGGATCGACAGGGCCGCCCGGGGGTATGGCTACACCTTC. Its translation: CASSPRIDRAARGYGYTF. The chain has TRBV18 and TRBJ1-2, with TRBD1 matching over 7 bases. The length of the CDR3 is 18 residues. V lost 1 base and J lost 5; bases outside the gene matches: 16. The V gene's germline CDR1 is KGHSH and CDR2 LQKENI.

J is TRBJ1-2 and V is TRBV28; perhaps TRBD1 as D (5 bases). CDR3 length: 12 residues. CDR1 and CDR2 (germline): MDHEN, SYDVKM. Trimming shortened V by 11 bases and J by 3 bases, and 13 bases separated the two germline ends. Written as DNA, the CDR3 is TGTGCCGCAAGGAGGGGCGACTATGGCTACACCTTC. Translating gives CAARRGDYGYTF.

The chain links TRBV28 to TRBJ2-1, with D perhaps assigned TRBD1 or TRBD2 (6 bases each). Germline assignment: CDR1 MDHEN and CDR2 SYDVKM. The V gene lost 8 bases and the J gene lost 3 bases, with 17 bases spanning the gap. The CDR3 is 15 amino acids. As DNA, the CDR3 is TGTGCCAGCCAACGACTAGGGGGGCTCTACAATGAGCAGTTCTTC. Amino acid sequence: CASQRLGGLYNEQFF.

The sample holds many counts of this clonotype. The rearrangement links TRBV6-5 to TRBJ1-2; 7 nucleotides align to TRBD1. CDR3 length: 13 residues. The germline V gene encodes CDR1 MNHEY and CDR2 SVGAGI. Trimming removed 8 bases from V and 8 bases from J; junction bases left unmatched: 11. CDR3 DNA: TGTGCCAGCGGAAATAGACAGGGCCGCGGCTACACCTTC. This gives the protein CASGNRQGRGYTF.

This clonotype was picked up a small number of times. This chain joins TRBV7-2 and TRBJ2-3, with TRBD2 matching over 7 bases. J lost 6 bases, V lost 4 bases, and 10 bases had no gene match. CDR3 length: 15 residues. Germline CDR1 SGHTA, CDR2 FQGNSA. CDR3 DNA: TGTGCCAGCAGCTCGACTAGCCGGGATATCGATACGCAGTATTTT. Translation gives CASSSTSRDIDTQYF.

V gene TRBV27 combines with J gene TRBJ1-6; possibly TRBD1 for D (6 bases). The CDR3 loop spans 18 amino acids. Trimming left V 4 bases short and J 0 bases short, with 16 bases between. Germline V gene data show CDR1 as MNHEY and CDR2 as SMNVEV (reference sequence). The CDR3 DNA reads TGTGCCAGCAGTTCCCCCCCAGGGGCCCCCTCCTATAATTCACCCCTCCACTTT. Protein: CASSSPPGAPSYNSPLHF.

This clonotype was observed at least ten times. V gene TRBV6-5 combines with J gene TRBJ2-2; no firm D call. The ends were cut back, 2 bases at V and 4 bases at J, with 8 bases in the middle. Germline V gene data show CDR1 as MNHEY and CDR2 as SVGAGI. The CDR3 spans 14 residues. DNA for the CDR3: TGTGCCAGCAGTTACGACACTGGCACCGGGGAGCTGTTTTTT. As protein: CASSYDTGTGELFF.